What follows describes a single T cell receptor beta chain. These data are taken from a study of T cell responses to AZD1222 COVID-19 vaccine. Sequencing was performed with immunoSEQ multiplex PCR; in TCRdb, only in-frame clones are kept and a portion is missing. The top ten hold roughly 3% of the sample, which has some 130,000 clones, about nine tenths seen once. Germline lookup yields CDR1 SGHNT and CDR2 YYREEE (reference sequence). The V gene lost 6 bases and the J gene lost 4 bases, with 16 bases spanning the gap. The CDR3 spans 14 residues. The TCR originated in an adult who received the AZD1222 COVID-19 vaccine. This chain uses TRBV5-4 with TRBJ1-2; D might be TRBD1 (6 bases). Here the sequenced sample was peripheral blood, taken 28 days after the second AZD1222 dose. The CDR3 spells CASTPGAVSYGYTF. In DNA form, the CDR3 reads TGTGCCAGCACACCGGGGGCAGTCAGCTATGGCTACACCTTC.